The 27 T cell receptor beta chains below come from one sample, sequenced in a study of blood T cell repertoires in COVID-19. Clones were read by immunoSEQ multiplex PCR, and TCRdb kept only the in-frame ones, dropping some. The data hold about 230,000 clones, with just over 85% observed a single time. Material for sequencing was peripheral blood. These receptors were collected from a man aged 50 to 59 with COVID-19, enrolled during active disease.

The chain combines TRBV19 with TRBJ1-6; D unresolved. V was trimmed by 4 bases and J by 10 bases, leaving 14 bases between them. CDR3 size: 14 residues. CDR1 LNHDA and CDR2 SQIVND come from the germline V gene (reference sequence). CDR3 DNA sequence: TGTGCCAGTAGTAGTGCCGGAGTCGGGTCACCCCTCCACTTT. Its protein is CASSSAGVGSPLHF.

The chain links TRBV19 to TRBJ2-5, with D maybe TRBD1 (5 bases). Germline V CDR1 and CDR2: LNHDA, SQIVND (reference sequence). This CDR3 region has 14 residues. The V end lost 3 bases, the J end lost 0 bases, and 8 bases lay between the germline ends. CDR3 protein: CASSIGQNQETQYF. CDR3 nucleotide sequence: TGTGCCAGTAGTATCGGACAAAACCAAGAGACCCAGTACTTC. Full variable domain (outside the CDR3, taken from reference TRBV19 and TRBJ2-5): DGGITQSPKYLFRKEGQNVTLSCEQNLNHDAMYWYRQDPGQGLRLIYYSQIVNDFQKGDIAEGYSVSREKKESFPLTVTSAQKNPTAFYLCASSIGQNQETQYFGPGTRLLVL.

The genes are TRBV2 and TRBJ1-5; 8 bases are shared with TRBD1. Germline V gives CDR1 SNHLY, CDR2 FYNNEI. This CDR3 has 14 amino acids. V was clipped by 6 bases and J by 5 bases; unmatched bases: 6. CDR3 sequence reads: CASSTWTGYQPQHF. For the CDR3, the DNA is TGTGCCAGCAGCACATGGACAGGGTATCAGCCCCAGCATTTT.

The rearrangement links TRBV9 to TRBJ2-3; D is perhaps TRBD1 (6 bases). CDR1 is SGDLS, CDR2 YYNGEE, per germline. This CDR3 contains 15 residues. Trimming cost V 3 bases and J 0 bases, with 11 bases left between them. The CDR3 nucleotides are TGTGCCAGCAGCGGAACGGGACAAAGCACAGATACGCAGTATTTT. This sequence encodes CASSGTGQSTDTQYF.

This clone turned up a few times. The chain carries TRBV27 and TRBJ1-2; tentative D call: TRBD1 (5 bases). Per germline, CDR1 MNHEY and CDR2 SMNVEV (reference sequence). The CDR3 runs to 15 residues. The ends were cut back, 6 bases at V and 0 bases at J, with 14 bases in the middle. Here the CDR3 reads CASRALGQPNYGYTF. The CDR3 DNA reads TGTGCCAGCAGGGCTCTGGGGCAGCCTAACTATGGCTACACCTTC.

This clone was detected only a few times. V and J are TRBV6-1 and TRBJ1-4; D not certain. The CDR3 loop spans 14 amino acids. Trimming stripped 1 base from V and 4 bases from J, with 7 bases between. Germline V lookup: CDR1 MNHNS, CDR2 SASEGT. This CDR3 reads CASSEGLLNEKLFF. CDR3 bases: TGTGCCAGCAGTGAAGGACTGCTTAATGAAAAACTGTTTTTT.

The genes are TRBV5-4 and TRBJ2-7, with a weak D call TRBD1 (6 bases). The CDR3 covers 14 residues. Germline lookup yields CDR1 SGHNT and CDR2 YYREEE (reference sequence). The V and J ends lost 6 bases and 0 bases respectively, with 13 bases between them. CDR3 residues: CASTRDTFSYEQYF. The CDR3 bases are TGTGCCAGCACCCGGGACACCTTCTCCTACGAGCAGTACTTC.

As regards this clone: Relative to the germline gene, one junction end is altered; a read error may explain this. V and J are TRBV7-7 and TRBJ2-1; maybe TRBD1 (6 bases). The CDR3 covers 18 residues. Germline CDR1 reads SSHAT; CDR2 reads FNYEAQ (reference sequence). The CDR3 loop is CASSLAVVGQGTYNEQFF. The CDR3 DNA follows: TGTGCTAGCAGCTTAGCAGTGGTCGGGCAGGGGACCTACAATGAGCAGTTCTTC.

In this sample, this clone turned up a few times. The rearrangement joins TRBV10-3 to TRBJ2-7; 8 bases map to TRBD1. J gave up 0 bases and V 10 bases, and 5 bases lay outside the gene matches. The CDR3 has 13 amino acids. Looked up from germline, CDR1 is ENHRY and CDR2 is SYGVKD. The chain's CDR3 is CASWTGSSYEQYF. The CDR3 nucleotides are TGTGCCAGCTGGACAGGGAGCTCCTACGAGCAGTACTTC.

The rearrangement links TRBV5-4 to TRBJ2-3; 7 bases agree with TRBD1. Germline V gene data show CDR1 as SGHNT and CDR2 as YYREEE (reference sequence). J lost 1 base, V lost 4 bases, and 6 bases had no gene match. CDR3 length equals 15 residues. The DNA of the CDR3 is TGTGCCAGCAGCCCTGAGGGGGCGGGCACAGATACGCAGTATTTT. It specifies CASSPEGAGTDTQYF.

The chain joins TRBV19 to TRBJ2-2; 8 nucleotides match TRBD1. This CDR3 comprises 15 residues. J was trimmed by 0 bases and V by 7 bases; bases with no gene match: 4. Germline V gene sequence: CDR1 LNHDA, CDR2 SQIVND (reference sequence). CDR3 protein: CASTLQGANTGELFF. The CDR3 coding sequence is TGTGCCAGTACCCTACAGGGGGCGAACACCGGGGAGCTGTTTTTT.

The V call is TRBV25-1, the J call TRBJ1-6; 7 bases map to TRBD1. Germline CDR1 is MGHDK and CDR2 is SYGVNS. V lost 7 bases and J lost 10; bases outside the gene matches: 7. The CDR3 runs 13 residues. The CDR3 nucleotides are TGTGCCAGCAAGGAACAGGGGAGATCACCCCTCCACTTT. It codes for CASKEQGRSPLHF.

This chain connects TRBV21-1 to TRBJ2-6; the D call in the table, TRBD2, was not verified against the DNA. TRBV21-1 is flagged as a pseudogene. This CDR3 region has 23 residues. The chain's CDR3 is CASSEPGLAGGLGGDSGANVLTF. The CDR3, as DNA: TGTGCCAGCAGCGAACCGGGACTAGCGGGAGGATTGGGCGGGGACTCTGGGGCCAACGTCCTGACTTTC.

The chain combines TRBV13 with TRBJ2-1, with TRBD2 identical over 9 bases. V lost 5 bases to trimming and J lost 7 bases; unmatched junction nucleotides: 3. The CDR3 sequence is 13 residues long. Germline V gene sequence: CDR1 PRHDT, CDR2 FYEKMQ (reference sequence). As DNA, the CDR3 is TGTGCCAGCAGCCCCCTAGCGGGGAATGAGCAGTTCTTC. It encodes CASSPLAGNEQFF.

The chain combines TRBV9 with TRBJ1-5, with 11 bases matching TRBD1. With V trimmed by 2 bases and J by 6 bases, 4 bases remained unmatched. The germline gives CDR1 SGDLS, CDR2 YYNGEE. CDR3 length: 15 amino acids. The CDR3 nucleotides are TGTGCCAGCAGCGTCGGACAGGGGGCATTTCAGCCCCAGCATTTT. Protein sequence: CASSVGQGAFQPQHF. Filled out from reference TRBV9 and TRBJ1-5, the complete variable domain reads DSGVTQTPKHLITATGQRVTLRCSPRSGDLSVYWYQQSLDQGLQFLIQYYNGEERAKGNILERFSAQQFPDLHSELNLSSLELGDSALYFCASSVGQGAFQPQHFGDGTRLSIL.

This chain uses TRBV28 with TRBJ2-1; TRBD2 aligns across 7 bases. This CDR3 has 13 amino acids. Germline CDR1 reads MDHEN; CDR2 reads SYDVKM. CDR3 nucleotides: TGTGCTTCGAGAGTCACGGGGGGTCATGAGCAGTTCTTC. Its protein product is CASRVTGGHEQFF.

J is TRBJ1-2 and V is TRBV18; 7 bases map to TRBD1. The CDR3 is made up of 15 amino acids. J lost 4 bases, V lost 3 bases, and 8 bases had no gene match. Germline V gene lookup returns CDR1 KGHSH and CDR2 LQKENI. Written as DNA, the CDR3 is TGTGCCAGCTCACCCCCGGGACAGCCACTCTATGGCTACACCTTC. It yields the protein CASSPPGQPLYGYTF.

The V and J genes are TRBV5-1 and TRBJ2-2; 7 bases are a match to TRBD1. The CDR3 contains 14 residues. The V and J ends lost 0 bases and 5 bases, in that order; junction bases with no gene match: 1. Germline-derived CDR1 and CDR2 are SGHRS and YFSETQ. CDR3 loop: CASSLGQGTGELFF. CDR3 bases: TGCGCCAGCAGCTTGGGACAGGGAACCGGGGAGCTGTTTTTT.

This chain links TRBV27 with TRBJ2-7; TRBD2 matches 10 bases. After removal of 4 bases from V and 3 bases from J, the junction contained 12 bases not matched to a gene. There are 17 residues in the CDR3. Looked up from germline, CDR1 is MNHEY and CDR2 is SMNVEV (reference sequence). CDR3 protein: CASSSRSGTSVSYEQYF. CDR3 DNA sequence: TGTGCCAGCAGTTCTCGATCCGGGACTAGCGTCAGCTACGAGCAGTACTTC.

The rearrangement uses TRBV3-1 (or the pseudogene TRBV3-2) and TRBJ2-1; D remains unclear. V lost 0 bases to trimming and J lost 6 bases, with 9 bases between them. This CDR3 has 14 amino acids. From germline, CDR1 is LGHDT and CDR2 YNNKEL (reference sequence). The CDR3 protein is CASSQDGTFNEQFF. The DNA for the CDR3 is TGTGCCAGCAGCCAAGATGGTACTTTCAATGAGCAGTTCTTC.

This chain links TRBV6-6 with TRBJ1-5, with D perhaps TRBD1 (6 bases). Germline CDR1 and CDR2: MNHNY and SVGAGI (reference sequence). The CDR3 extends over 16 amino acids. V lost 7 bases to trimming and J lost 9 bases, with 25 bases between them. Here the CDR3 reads CASKDRQRTANGPQHF. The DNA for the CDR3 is TGTGCCAGCAAGGATCGCCAGAGGACAGCCAACGGGCCCCAGCATTTT.

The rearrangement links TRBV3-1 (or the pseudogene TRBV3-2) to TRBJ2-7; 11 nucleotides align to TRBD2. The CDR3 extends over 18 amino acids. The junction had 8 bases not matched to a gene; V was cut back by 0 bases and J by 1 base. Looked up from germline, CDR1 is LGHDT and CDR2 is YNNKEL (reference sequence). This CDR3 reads CASSQDGLAGGRSYEQYF. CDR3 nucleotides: TGTGCCAGCAGCCAAGATGGCCTAGCGGGGGGTCGGTCCTACGAGCAGTACTTC.

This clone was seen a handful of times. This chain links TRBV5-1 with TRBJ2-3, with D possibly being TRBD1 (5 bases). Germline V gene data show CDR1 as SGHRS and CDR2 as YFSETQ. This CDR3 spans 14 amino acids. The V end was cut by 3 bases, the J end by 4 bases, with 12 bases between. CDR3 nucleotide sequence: TGCGCCAGCAGCTACCCCAGGGAAGCAGATACGCAGTATTTT. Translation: CASSYPREADTQYF. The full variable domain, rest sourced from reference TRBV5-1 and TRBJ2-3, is KAGVTQTPRYLIKTRGQQVTLSCSPISGHRSVSWYQQTPGQGLQFLFEYFSETQRNKGNFPGRFSGRQFSNSRSEMNVSTLELGDSALYLCASSYPREADTQYFGPGTRLTVL.

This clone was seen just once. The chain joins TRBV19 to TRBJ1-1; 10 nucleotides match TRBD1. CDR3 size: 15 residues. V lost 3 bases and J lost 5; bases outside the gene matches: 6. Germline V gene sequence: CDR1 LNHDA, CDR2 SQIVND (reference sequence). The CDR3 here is CASSIPGTGVTEAFF. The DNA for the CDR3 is TGTGCCAGTAGTATTCCCGGGACAGGGGTGACTGAAGCTTTCTTT.

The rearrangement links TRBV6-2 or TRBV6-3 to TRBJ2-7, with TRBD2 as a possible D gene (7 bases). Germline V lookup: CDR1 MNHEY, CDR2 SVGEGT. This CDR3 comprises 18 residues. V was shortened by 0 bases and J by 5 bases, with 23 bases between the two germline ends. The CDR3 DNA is TGTGCCAGCAGTTACTCGACCCGGGGGGCCGCTTTGAAACACGAGCAGTACTTC. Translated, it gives CASSYSTRGAALKHEQYF.

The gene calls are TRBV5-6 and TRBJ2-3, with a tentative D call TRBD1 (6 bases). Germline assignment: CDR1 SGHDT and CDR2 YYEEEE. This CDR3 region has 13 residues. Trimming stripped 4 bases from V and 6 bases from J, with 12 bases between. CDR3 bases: TGTGCCAGCAGCATACGCCAGGGGGATACGCAGTATTTT. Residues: CASSIRQGDTQYF.

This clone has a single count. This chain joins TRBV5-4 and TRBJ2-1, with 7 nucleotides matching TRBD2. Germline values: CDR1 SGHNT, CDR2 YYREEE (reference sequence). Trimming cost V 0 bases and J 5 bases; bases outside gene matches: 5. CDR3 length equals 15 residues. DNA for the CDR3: TGTGCCAGCAGCTTGGGAACTAGCGCCAACAATGAGCAGTTCTTC. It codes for CASSLGTSANNEQFF.